This T cell receptor beta chain is drawn from a study of T cell repertoires in cytomegalovirus infection. Looking at the study overall: Public signatures in TCR beta pointed to CMV infection and matching HLA type.

One entry per CDR3 protein, called by TCRdb with MiXCR from the reads. The sample includes some 680,000 distinct CDR3 sequences, less than 40% seen only once; the top ten take under 3.5%. This clonotype has just a few counts. Per germline, CDR1 MNHEY and CDR2 SMNVEV (reference sequence). The J segment lost 0 bases and the V segment lost 3 bases, leaving 5 bases of the junction unmatched. CDR3 length: 15 amino acids. This TCR was sampled from a human donor in good health (CMV status not recorded). Some clones in this sample may be carry-over from other donors' samples. The rearrangement uses TRBV27 and TRBJ2-7, with 7 bases aligning to TRBD2. The sample comprised PBMCs. For the CDR3, the DNA is TGTGCCAGCAGTTTTTTGGGGGGGAGCTCCTACGAGCAGTACTTC. The encoded protein is CASSFLGGSSYEQYF.